This TCR beta chain was profiled in a study of cytomegalovirus exposure and HLA in healthy donors (dated by TCRdb to about 2017). Background for the entire study: An earlier analysis of approximately 600 of the donors reported about 250 Gb of sequence data and roughly 100 million unique TCR beta sequences from roughly 180 million T cells. An early release covering roughly 640 HLA-typed donors comprised about 300 gigabases of sequencing data and about 90 million unique TCR sequences. The genetic ancestry cluster associated with self-reported Caucasian donors included 70% to 85% of the 398 genotyped donors. The study aimed to test whether cataloging public T cell receptors could reveal signatures of past pathogen exposure. The study used immunosequencing to profile the T cell repertoires of 666 subjects and linked those repertoires to cytomegalovirus serostatus. Along with the roughly 670-subject first cohort, a separate validation cohort of around 120 different subjects was used. To predict cytomegalovirus infection status, the study combined high-throughput TCR immunosequencing, statistical association of individual TCRs with disease status, and machine learning. A later analysis re-analyzed previously published TCR beta repertoires from 600 to 850 donors and added high-resolution HLA genotyping to study TCR occurrence patterns. In the later analysis, no new phenotypic data were used to find candidate immune exposures; instead, reliance was placed on TCR beta sequences and their occurrence across donors. An earlier analysis of a few hundred of the donors applied high-throughput TCR beta sequencing to assess whether each TCR beta V gene segment acted as functional or pseudogenic. Donor age, sex, ethnicity and CMV serostatus were compiled alongside the repertoire data. In a later genetic analysis, genome-wide SNP genotypes for about three fifths of the roughly 670 donors were used, and that subset was treated as a discovery cohort. All discovery cohort repertoires had been generated using a single sequencing platform. HLA typing covered class I and class II loci at four-digit resolution. Typing coverage differed by locus: A, B, C, DRB1 and DQB1 were typed in roughly 629-640 donors, DQA1 in 500 to 550, DPA1 in over 600, and DPB1 in just under 490. Five DR-DQ haplotypes were handled as single units for association and clustering because linkage in the cohort was strong. Among about 410 genotyped donors of the cohort, an average of approximately 240,000 unique TCR beta nucleotide sequences was sequenced per donor, of which about 18% were non-productive. What the study reported, not specific to this receptor: Approximately 18 rarely observed V segments, including chromosome 9 orphons, were excluded from the earlier analysis of almost 600 of the donors because counts were too low. A total of about 180 TCR beta chains were listed by the study as associated with cytomegalovirus. Cytomegalovirus status was reported to be diagnosed by the classifier with high specificity and sensitivity in both the original and validation cohorts. In a later analysis, the rate of TCR association differed among HLA loci, with DRB1 alleles having the most associated TCRs and HLA-C alleles having the fewest. Compared with equally common non-associated chains, HLA-associated TCR beta chains in a later analysis were more clonally expanded and had lower generation probabilities. This cohort had only TCR beta chains sequenced, and the lack of alpha or paired-chain data limited which features could be detected. Immune exposure information for the cohort was limited to CMV serostatus. Compared with the approximately 700-donor mean, donors in an Asian-associated ancestry cluster had fewer N-insertions in productive TCRs, according to a later genetic analysis. In vitro tests confirmed that a few of the cytomegalovirus-associated TCR beta chains recognize cytomegalovirus antigens. Roughly uniform sequencing depth across donors was assumed in presence/absence analyses, although this assumption may not hold. A further reported finding was that TCR beta sequences accurately predicted the HLA-A and HLA-B alleles for most subjects in the first cohort. Specific HLA alleles were associated with around 18,000 TCR beta sequences at a false discovery rate of 0.05 in a later analysis. Correlated functional status among segregating V segments might be attributable to linkage disequilibrium, but an unknown experimental factor could not be ruled out. A later genetic analysis associated a missense DCLRE1C variant with V-gene and J-gene trimming of TCR beta chains, and an independent cohort replicated the association. A group of highly shared sequence variants was considered likely to be a technical artifact of the sequencing pipeline. A later analysis found that most CMV-associated TCR beta chains appeared HLA-restricted, with HLA associations seemingly driven largely by CMV exposure. When HLA alleles, especially DR and DQ, strongly co-occurred, attributing TCR associations to individual alleles was difficult. The authors suggested that the approach could potentially be generalized to other disease states and immunological phenotypes. Some IMGT-functional V segments, including TRBV6-2 and TRBV6-3, could not be told apart with the 87-base-pair reads, so those segments were excluded. According to a later analysis, parvovirus B19, influenza, CMV and Epstein-Barr virus appeared linked to several top co-occurrence clusters. An earlier analysis of around 600 of the donors showed that most TCR beta V segments appeared in productive rearrangements either about 87% or about 30% of the time, which broadly matched IMGT annotations. Because some donors lacked HLA typing at each locus, the association tests relied only on the typed subset. Most TCR sequences were seen in very few donors, while some public TCRs were found in many individuals.

The CDR3 contains 15 residues, cysteine and phenylalanine counted. The DNA shown is the 45-base CDR3, in frame from base 1. CDR1 SEHNR and CDR2 FQNEAQ were looked up in the germline V gene (reference sequence). Unmatched junction bases come to 5, with V trimmed by 3 bases and J by 7 bases. In total, 666 healthy bone marrow donors made up the cohort. At the time of sampling, every cohort member was nominally healthy, though immune exposures that went unrecorded were likely present. The donor was CMV seronegative and belonged to the group of 320 or so seronegative cohort members. Every donor gave a peripheral blood sample, and the peripheral blood mononuclear cells from that sample were used for TCR beta sequencing. Genomic DNA was extracted from the blood cell samples with the Qiagen DNeasy Blood Extraction Kit. The library was built by means of the immunoSEQ multiplex PCR assay. The multiplex PCR relied on a mix of 60 forward primers for TCR Vbeta segments and 13 reverse primers for TCR Jbeta segments. Amplification of the CDR3 region of rearranged TCR beta genes was performed with a multiplex PCR assay on genomic DNA. On the Illumina HiSeq System, the amplified TCR beta libraries were sequenced as 87-base-pair reads. On the authors' methods: Across the roughly 600 repertoires, a later analysis counted roughly 84 million unique TCR beta chains, around 10 million of which were shared by at least two donors. To remove PCR and sequencing errors, raw reads were error-corrected and collapsed into unique sequences using a nearest-neighbor algorithm that merged closely related sequences. CDR3 sequences were aligned to IMGT reference sequences to assign V, D and J gene segments. Each retained sequence needed at least a six-nucleotide match to both a V gene segment and a J gene segment. Rearrangements were called productive when the CDR3 lacked stop codons and stayed in frame with V and J; all others were non-productive. CDR3 was defined by IMGT convention, running from the second conserved V-encoded cysteine to the conserved J-encoded phenylalanine. The earlier analysis of 500 to 600 of the donors excluded sequences that lacked an unambiguous match to a single V gene segment. In an earlier analysis of a few hundred of the donors, a V segment was called functional when productive rearrangements were above 56.7%, and segregating when the standard deviation between donors exceeded 5%. To diagnose cytomegalovirus status from the catalog of TCR beta chain sequences, a statistical classification framework was built. In a later analysis, V and J genes were assigned by comparing TCR nucleotide sequences against IMGT/GENE-DB human TR gene sequences. Using the TCRdist pipeline, a later analysis assigned CDR3 sequences along with most-parsimonious VDJ recombination scenarios. A later analysis defined each TCR beta chain by its CDR3 amino acid sequence plus V-gene family, and excluded reads lacking a unique V-gene family. A later analysis removed 592 highly shared, low-generation-probability nucleotide sequences to deal with suspected cross-contamination and a sequencing artifact. In a later analysis, a clonal expansion index for each public chain was calculated from normalized within-repertoire ranks of inferred template counts. In a later analysis, generation probabilities were computed using a VDJ recombination model fitted to out-of-frame rearrangements, and the results were checked against IGoR. Hypergeometric tests were used in a later analysis to score TCR-TCR, TCR-HLA and TCR-CMV co-occurrence, with a repertoire-size bias correction applied to the TCR pairs. False discovery rates were estimated in a later analysis by permuting HLA or CMV assignments 20 times. In a later analysis, co-occurring TCRs were grouped using DBSCAN, with TCRdist sequence similarity added in when clustering inside HLA-allele-positive subsets. Repertoires with fewer than 30,000 or more than 120,000 public chains, plus five repertoires with anomalous nucleotide sharing, were excluded from co-occurrence clustering. The table comes from immuneACCESS by way of TCRdb, which keeps in-frame sequences with V and J called. Part of the clones is missing from these tables; in studies checked, under half for an unresolved V gene and the rest for unknown reasons. That table supplies the V and J calls and clone size; D and trimming were determined from the DNA. The sample yields 120,000 or so clones; 72% were counted once. Of the sample, about 4% is held by the ten largest clones.

Regarding this clone: It lacks a known antigen. No base quality values were provided; no much bigger clone lies one nucleotide off.

The material sequenced was PBMCs. This chain joins TRBV7-9 to TRBJ1-6, with 8 middle bases fitting TRBD1. The clonotype originates from a man aged 25-40 years in good health and CMV-seronegative. The CDR3 is CASSFPGTGNSPLHF. The DNA is TGTGCCAGCAGCTTTCCCGGGACAGGCAATTCACCCCTCCACTTT.